This entry is about one T cell receptor (beta chain). Seattle cases were enrolled at active infection and followed longitudinally. With V trimmed by 0 bases and J by 9 bases, 11 bases remained unmatched. The germline V gene encodes CDR1 KGHSH and CDR2 LQKENI. CDR3 length: 17 amino acids. This record comes from a study of blood T cell repertoires in COVID-19. Looking at the study overall: Acute-phase and convalescent COVID-19 samples originated in the United States, Italy and Spain. T cells, B-cell-depleted T cells, or PBMCs supplied cDNA or gDNA.

Under the authors' procedure: For nucleated cells, counts were estimated from reference gene primer amplification. Produced via immunoSEQ multiplex PCR; TCRdb's table is partial and in-frame only. V, J and clone size are taken as reported in that table, and D and trimming were inferred from the DNA itself. The data hold about 530,000 clones, with about 89% observed a single time. The chain joins TRBV18 to TRBJ2-1; 10 bases are a match to TRBD2. The receptor comes from a woman in her forties or fifties with COVID-19, enrolled during active disease. The sequenced sample was peripheral blood. The CDR3 here is CASSPPYRSGGRGEQFF. In DNA, the CDR3 is TGTGCCAGCTCACCACCTTATCGTAGCGGGGGGCGCGGTGAGCAGTTCTTC. The full variable domain, with the rest looked up from reference TRBV18 and TRBJ2-1, is NAGVMQNPRHLVRRRGQEARLRCSPMKGHSHVYWYRQLPEEGLKFMVYLQKENIIDESGMPKERFSAEFPKEGPSILRIQQVVRGDSAAYFCASSPPYRSGGRGEQFFGPGTRLTVL.